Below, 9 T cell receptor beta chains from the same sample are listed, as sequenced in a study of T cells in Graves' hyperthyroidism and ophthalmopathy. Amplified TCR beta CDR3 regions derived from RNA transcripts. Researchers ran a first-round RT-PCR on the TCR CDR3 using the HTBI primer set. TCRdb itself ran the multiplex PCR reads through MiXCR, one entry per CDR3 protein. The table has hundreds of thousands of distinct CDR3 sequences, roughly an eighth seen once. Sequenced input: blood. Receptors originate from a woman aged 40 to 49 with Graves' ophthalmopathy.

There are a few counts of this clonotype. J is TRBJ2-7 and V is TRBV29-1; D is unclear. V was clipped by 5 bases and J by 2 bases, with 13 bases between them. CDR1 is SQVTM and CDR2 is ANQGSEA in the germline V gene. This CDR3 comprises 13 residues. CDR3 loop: CSVSELGAYEQYF. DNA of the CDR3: TGCAGCGTTTCTGAGCTTGGGGCCTACGAGCAGTACTTC.

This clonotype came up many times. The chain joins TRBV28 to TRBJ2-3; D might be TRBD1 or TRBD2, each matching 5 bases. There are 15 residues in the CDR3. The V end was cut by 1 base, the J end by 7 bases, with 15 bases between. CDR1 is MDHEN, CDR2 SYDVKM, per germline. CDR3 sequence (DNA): TGTGCCAGCAGTTTATTGGGACCGGGGCAATATACGCAGTATTTT. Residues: CASSLLGPGQYTQYF.

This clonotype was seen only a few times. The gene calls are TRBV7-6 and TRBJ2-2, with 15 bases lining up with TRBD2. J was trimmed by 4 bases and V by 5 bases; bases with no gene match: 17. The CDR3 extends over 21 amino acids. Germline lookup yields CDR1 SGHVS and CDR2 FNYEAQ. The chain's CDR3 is CASSPIPRTSGRAVFTGELFF. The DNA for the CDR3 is TGTGCCAGCAGCCCTATCCCTAGGACTAGCGGGAGGGCCGTGTTCACCGGGGAGCTGTTTTTT.

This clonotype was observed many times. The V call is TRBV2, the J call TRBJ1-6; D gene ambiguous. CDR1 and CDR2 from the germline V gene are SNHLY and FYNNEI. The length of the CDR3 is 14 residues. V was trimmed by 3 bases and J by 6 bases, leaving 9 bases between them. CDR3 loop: CASSDEVSNSPLHF. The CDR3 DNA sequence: TGTGCCAGCAGTGATGAGGTTTCTAATTCACCCCTCCACTTT. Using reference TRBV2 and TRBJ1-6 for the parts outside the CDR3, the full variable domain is EPEVTQTPSHQVTQMGQEVILRCVPISNHLYFYWYRQILGQKVEFLVSFYNNEISEKSEIFDDQFSVERPDGSNFTLKIRSTKLEDSAMYFCASSDEVSNSPLHFGNGTRLTVT.

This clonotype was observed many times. The CDR3 DNA reads TGCAGTGCCCCCGCCCCCCAGGGGCTTCAAAATGGCTACACCTTC. Its translation: CSAPAPQGLQNGYTF. The chain links TRBV20-1 to TRBJ1-2, with TRBD1 as a possible D gene (6 bases). Germline V gene sequence: CDR1 DFQATT, CDR2 SNEGSKA (reference sequence). There are 15 residues in the CDR3. The V end was cut by 6 bases, the J end by 6 bases, with 23 bases between.

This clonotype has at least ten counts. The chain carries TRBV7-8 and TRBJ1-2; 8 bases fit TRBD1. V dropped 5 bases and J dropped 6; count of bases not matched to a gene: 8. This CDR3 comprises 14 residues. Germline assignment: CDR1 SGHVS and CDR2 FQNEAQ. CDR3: CASSLDRGRDGYTF. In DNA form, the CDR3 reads TGTGCCAGCAGCCTTGACAGGGGAAGGGATGGCTACACCTTC.

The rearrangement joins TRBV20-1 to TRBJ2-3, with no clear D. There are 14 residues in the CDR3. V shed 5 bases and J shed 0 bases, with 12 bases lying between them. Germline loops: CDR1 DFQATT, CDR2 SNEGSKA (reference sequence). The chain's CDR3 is CSAAGHQSTDTQYF. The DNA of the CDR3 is TGCAGTGCTGCCGGCCACCAGAGCACAGATACGCAGTATTTT.

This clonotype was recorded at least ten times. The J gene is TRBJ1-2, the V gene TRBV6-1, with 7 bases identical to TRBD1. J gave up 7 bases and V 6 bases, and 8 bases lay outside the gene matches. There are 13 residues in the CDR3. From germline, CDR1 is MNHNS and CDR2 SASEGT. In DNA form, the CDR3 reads TGTGCCAGCAGACCCGACAGGGCCGGTGGCTACACCTTC. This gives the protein CASRPDRAGGYTF.

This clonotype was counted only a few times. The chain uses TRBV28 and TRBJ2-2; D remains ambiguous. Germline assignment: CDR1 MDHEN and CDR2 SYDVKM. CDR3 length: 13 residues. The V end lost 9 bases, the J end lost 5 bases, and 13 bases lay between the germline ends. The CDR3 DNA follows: TGTGCCAGTACACTGCTAAGAACCGGGGAGCTGTTTTTT. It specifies CASTLLRTGELFF.